This TCR beta chain was captured by sequencing in a study of blood T cell repertoires in COVID-19. Overall study: Recovered Cohort 3 donors showed two negative PCRs, clearance, or symptom resolution. T cells, B-cell-depleted T cells, or PBMCs supplied cDNA or gDNA.

With 5 bases removed from V and 10 bases from J, the gap between germline ends came to 17 bases. The germline V gene encodes CDR1 KGHDR and CDR2 SFDVKD. This CDR3 is 14 amino acids long. Participant-reported clinical history was the basis for cohort assignment. The data were produced by immunoSEQ multiplex PCR, yet TCRdb's version contains in-frame clones alone and is incomplete. The sample gives 200,000 to 250,000 clones, roughly 91% of which show up once; more than 7% is in the top ten. The chain uses TRBV24-1 and TRBJ1-5; TRBD1 is a possible D gene (5 bases). The sequence came from a young man in a cohort exposed to, infected with or recovered from COVID-19 (not recorded which). Input material: PBMCs or T cells enriched from blood (not recorded which). The CDR3 here is CATSGPGREAPQHF. DNA for the CDR3: TGTGCCACCAGTGGACCGGGACGGGAGGCACCCCAGCATTTT.